Described below is a single T cell receptor beta chain sequence and its context. The target antigen is unknown. Sequencing was limited to surgery cases with top T cell transcript signatures in brain tissue. Before surgery, patients took at least one anti-epileptic drug. Clones were read by immunoSEQ multiplex PCR, and TCRdb kept only the in-frame ones, dropping some. The sample contains some 76,000 clones, about 92% of which appear only once. These data are taken from a study of brain T cells in children with intractable seizures. Study outcomes and limitations: Pre- and post-surgery blood differed in depth, so pre-surgery absences may be undersampling. Patients' HCMV serostatus was unknown; virus specificity rests on CDR3 similarity alone.

V trimming: 0 bases; J trimming: 8 bases; junction bases outside the gene matches: 6. The V gene's germline CDR1 is MNHEY and CDR2 SVGAGI. This CDR3 is 14 amino acids long. This chain joins TRBV6-5 and TRBJ1-2, with TRBD1 identical over 7 bases. The sequencing here drew on peripheral blood, taken at surgery. The TCR comes from a boy less than two years old with tuberous sclerosis and intractable seizures. DNA for the CDR3: TGTGCCAGCAGTTACTCTGAGGGGGCTGGCGGCTACACCTTC. Translating it yields CASSYSEGAGGYTF.